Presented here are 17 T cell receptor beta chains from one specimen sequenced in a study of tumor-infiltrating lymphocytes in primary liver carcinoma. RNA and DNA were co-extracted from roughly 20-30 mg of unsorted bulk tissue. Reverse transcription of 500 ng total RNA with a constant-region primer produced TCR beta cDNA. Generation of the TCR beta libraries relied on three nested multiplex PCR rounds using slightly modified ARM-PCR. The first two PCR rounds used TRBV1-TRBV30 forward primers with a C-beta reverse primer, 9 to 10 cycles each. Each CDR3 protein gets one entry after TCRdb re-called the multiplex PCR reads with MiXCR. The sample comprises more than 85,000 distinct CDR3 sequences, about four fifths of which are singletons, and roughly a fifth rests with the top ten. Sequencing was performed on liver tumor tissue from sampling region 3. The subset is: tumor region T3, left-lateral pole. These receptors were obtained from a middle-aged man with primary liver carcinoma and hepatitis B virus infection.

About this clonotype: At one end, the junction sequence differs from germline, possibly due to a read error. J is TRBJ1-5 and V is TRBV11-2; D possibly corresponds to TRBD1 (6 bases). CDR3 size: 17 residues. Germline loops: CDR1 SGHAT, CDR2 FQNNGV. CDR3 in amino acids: CVSSLVGVTGSNQPQHF. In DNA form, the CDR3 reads TGTGTCAGCAGCTTAGTTGGAGTAACAGGGAGCAATCAGCCCCAGCATTTT.

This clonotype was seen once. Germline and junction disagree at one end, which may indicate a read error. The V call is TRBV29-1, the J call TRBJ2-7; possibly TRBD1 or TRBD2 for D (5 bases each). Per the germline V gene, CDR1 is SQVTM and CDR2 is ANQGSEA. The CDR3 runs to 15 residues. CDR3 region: CSVEDGLEGSYEQHF. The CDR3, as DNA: TGCAGCGTTGAAGATGGTCTAGAGGGGTCCTACGAGCAGCACTTC.

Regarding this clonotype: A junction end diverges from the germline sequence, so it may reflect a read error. CDR3 in DNA: TGTGCCAGCAGCCTCCTCAAGGGAAATAGCAAACAGCCCCAGCATTTT. It is translated as CASSLLKGNSKQPQHF. The rearrangement joins TRBV7-8 to TRBJ1-5; the D is unclear. The CDR3 runs 16 residues. Germline V gene data show CDR1 as SGHVS and CDR2 as FQNEAQ.

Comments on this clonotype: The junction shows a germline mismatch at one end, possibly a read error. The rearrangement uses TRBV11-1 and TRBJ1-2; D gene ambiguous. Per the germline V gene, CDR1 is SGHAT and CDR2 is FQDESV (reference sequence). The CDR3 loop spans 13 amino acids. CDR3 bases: TGTGCCAGCAGCTTGGTCCATAAGTGTGGCTATACCTTC. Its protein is CASSLVHKCGYTF.

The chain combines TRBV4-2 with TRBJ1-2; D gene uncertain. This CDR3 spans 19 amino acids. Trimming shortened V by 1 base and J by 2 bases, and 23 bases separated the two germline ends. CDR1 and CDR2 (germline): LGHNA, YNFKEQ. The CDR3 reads CASSQGPEGLGRMNYGYTF. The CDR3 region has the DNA TGTGCCAGCAGCCAAGGGCCTGAGGGTTTAGGGAGGATGAACTATGGCTACACCTTC.

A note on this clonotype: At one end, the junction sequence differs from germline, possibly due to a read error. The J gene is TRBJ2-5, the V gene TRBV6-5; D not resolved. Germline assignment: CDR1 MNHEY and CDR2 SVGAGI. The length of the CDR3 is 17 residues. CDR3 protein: CASSYSSSGGSQETQNF. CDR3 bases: TGTGCCAGCAGTTACTCGAGTAGTGGCGGATCCCAAGAGACCCAGAATTTC.

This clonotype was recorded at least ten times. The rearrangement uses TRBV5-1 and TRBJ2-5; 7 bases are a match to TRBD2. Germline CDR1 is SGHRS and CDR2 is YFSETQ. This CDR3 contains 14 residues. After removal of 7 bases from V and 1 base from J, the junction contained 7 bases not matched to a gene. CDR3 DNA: TGCGCCAGCGTACCCGGGACTACCCAAGAGACCCAGTACTTC. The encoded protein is CASVPGTTQETQYF.

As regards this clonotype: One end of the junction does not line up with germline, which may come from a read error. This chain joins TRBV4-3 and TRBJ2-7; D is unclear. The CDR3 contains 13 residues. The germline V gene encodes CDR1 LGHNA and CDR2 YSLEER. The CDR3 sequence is CASSQEQRYERYF. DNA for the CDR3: TGCGCCAGCAGCCAAGAACAGCGTTACGAGCGGTACTTC.

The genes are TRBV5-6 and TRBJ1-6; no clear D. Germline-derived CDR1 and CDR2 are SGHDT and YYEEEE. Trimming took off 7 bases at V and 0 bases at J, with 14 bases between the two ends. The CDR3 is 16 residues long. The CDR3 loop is CASFCKSSSYNSPLHF. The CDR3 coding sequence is TGTGCCAGCTTCTGCAAGTCGAGCTCCTATAATTCACCCCTCCACTTT.

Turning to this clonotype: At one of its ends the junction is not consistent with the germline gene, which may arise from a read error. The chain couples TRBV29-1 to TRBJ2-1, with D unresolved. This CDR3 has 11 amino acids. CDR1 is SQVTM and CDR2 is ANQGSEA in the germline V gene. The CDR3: CSIEPSFEQFF. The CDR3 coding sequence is TGCAGCATTGAACCCAGTTTTGAGCAGTTCTTC.

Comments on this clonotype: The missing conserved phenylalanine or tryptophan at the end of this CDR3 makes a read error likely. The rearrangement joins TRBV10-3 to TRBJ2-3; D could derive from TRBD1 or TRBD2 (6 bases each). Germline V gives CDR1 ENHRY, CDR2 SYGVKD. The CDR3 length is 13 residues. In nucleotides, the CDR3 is TGTGCTGGAGGGGGACGGGGGTCAGATACGCAGTATTAT. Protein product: CAGGGRGSDTQYY.

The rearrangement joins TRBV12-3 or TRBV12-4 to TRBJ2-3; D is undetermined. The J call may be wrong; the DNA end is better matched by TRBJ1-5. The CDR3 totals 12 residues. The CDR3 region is CASSPFSDTQHF. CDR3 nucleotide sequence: TGTGCCAGCAGTCCCTTCAGTGATACGCAGCATTTT.

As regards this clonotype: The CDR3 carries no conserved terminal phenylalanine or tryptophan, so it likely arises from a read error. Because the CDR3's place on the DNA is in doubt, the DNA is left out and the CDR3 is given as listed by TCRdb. CDR3 amino acids: CASSVPLGTEASL. V is TRBV12-3 or TRBV12-4 and J is TRBJ1-1; TRBD1 was called by the table and not checked on the DNA. With termini counted, the CDR3 has 13 amino acids.

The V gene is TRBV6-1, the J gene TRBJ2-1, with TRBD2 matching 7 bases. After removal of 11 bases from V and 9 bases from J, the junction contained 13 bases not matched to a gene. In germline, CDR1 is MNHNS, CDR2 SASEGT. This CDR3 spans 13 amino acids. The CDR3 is CAREEGLSSEQFF. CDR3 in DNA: TGTGCCCGCGAGGAGGGACTAAGCAGTGAGCAGTTCTTC.

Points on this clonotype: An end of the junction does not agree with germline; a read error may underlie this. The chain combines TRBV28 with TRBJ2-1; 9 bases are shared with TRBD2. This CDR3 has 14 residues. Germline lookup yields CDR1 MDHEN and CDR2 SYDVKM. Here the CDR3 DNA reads TGTGCCAACAGTTTCGGGCGGGAGGGGGATGAGCAGTTCTTC. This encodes CANSFGREGDEQFF.

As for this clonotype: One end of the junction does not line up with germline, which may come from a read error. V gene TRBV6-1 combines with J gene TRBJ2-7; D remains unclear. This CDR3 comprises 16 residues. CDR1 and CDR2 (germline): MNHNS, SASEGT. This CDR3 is CDSSRLTAASSYEQYF. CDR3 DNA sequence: TGTGACAGCAGTCGCTTAACGGCTGCGAGCTCCTACGAGCAGTACTTC.

The CDR3 DNA reads TGTGCCAGCAGGGTAGTGGGATTTCGTGATGATACGCAGTATTTT. Amino acid sequence: CASRVVGFRDDTQYF. The chain combines TRBV5-4 with TRBJ2-3; unclear D gene. CDR1 is SGHNT, CDR2 YYREEE, per germline (reference sequence). Trimming cost V 5 bases and J 6 bases, with 19 bases left between them. The CDR3 length is 15 residues.